The entry that follows covers one T cell receptor beta chain sequence. Its recognized antigen is unknown. No base qualities exist here, and no much larger clone lies one base off it. The cohort comprised some 730 healthy bone marrow donors. Cohort members were all nominally healthy when sampled, although unrecorded immune exposures were likely present. The donor tested CMV seronegative and was one of the 352 seronegative cohort members. Each donor provided a peripheral blood sample, and peripheral blood mononuclear cells were used for TCR beta sequencing. Genomic DNA was extracted from the blood cell samples with the Qiagen DNeasy Blood Extraction Kit. These data are taken from a study of cytomegalovirus exposure and HLA in healthy donors (dated by TCRdb to the late 2010s). General notes on the study: In an earlier analysis of approximately 640 of the donors, 250 to 350 Gb of sequence data and 117 million unique TCR beta sequences from roughly 180 million T cells were reported. HLA typing included class I and class II loci at four-digit resolution. On average, 235,054 unique TCR beta nucleotide sequences were sequenced per donor among 398 genotyped donors of the cohort, with 15% to 20% of those sequences being non-productive. To decide whether each TCR beta V gene segment behaved as functional or pseudogenic, an earlier analysis of fewer than 750 of the donors relied on high-throughput TCR beta sequencing. A separate validation cohort of 100 to 150 different subjects was used in addition to the 666-subject first cohort. Of the roughly 390 genotyped donors, over 80% were placed in the genetic ancestry cluster associated with self-reported Caucasian donors. The number of typed donors differed by locus: 629-630 for A, B, C, DRB1 and DQB1; 500 to 550 for DQA1; 606 for DPA1; and around 450 for DPB1. Rather than using new phenotypic data, the later analysis identified candidate immune exposures from TCR beta sequences and from how often those sequences occurred across donors. The study profiled the T cell repertoires of 550 to 700 subjects by immunosequencing and related them to cytomegalovirus serostatus. All discovery cohort repertoires had been generated on a single sequencing platform. Four or five DR-DQ haplotypes were treated as single units for association and clustering because of strong linkage in the cohort. Alongside the repertoire data, information on donor age, sex, ethnicity and CMV serostatus was compiled. An early release covering roughly 600 HLA-typed donors comprised 250 to 350 gigabases of sequencing data and around 85 million unique TCR sequences. In a later genetic analysis, genome-wide SNP genotypes for about three fifths of the roughly 670 donors were used, and that subset was treated as a discovery cohort. The study was designed to test whether signatures of past pathogen exposure could be identified by cataloging public T cell receptors. In a later analysis, previously published TCR beta repertoires from 670 or so donors were re-analyzed and high-resolution HLA genotyping was added so that TCR occurrence patterns could be studied. High-throughput TCR immunosequencing, statistical association of individual TCRs with disease status, and machine learning were combined to predict cytomegalovirus infection status. General findings and caveats noted by the study authors: An earlier analysis of roughly 570 of the donors showed that most TCR beta V segments appeared in productive rearrangements either about 87% or about 30% of the time, which broadly matched IMGT annotations. In a later analysis, several top co-occurrence clusters were reported to appear linked to parvovirus B19, influenza, CMV and Epstein-Barr virus. In a later analysis, HLA-associated TCR beta chains were found to be more clonally expanded and to have lower generation probabilities than equally common non-associated chains. The study listed approximately 150 TCR beta chains as associated with cytomegalovirus. Sequencing depth was assumed to be roughly uniform across donors in the presence/absence analyses, though that assumption may not hold. In vitro tests confirmed that a few of the cytomegalovirus-associated TCR beta chains recognize cytomegalovirus antigens. A later genetic analysis reported fewer N-insertions in productive TCRs among donors in an Asian-associated ancestry cluster than the roughly 720-donor mean. Because HLA typing was missing for some donors at each locus, association tests included only the typed subset. The only immune exposure information available for the cohort was CMV serostatus. Most CMV-associated TCR beta chains appeared to be HLA-restricted in a later analysis, and the HLA associations seemed to be driven largely by CMV exposure. A group of highly shared sequence variants was considered likely to be a technical artifact of the sequencing pipeline. The 87-base-pair reads could not distinguish some IMGT-functional V segments, including TRBV6-2 and TRBV6-3, so those segments were excluded. The earlier analysis of almost 600 of the donors excluded approximately 15 rarely observed V segments, including chromosome 9 orphons, because counts were too low. A later analysis found that TCR association rates varied across HLA loci, with DRB1 alleles showing the most associated TCRs and HLA-C alleles the fewest. Correlated functional status among segregating V segments might be attributable to linkage disequilibrium, but an unknown experimental factor could not be ruled out. V-gene and J-gene trimming of TCR beta chains was associated with a missense DCLRE1C variant in a later genetic analysis, and the association was replicated in an independent cohort. The classifier was reported to diagnose cytomegalovirus status with high specificity and sensitivity in both the original and validation cohorts. A further reported finding was that TCR beta sequences accurately predicted the HLA-A and HLA-B alleles for most subjects in the first cohort. When HLA alleles, especially DR and DQ, strongly co-occurred, attributing TCR associations to individual alleles was difficult. Across donors, most TCR sequences were observed very rarely, whereas some public TCRs were present in many individuals. The authors suggested that the approach could potentially be extended to other disease states and immunological phenotypes. Only TCR beta chains were sequenced in this cohort, and the absence of alpha or paired-chain data limited detectable features. At a false discovery rate of 0.05, a later analysis linked 16,000 or so TCR beta sequences to specific HLA alleles.

From the cysteine through the phenylalanine, the CDR3 covers 16 amino acids. Solely the CDR3 DNA is kept, with 48 bases framed from the first base. Reading the germline V gene (reference sequence) gives CDR1 LNHDA and CDR2 SQIVND. Trimmed from V: 3 bases; trimmed from J: 1 base; junction bases lacking a gene match: 6. Receptors were amplified or captured by the immunoSEQ multiplex PCR assay. A mixture of 60 forward primers for TCR Vbeta segments and 13 reverse primers for TCR Jbeta segments was used in the multiplex PCR. Amplification of the CDR3 region of rearranged TCR beta genes was performed with a multiplex PCR assay on genomic DNA. The Illumina HiSeq System was used to sequence the amplified TCR beta libraries as 87-base-pair reads. In the authors' own workflow: In a later analysis, some 80 million unique TCR beta chains were counted across the approximately 620 repertoires, and about 9.9 million of these chains were shared by at least two donors. To remove PCR and sequencing errors, raw reads were error-corrected and collapsed into unique sequences using a nearest-neighbor algorithm that merged closely related sequences. Alignment of CDR3 sequences to IMGT reference sequences was used to assign V, D and J gene segments. For a sequence to be retained, a match of at least six nucleotides was required to both a V gene segment and a J gene segment. Rearrangements were called productive when the CDR3 lacked stop codons and stayed in frame with V and J; all others were non-productive. CDR3 was defined according to IMGT convention as the region running from the second conserved V-encoded cysteine to the conserved J-encoded phenylalanine. The earlier analysis of a few hundred of the donors excluded sequences that lacked an unambiguous match to a single V gene segment. In an earlier analysis of almost 600 of the donors, a V segment was called functional when productive rearrangements were above 56.7%, and segregating when the standard deviation between donors exceeded 5%. A statistical classification framework was developed to diagnose cytomegalovirus status using the catalog of TCR beta chain sequences. In a later analysis, V and J genes were assigned by comparing TCR nucleotide sequences against IMGT/GENE-DB human TR gene sequences. A later analysis assigned CDR3 sequences and most-parsimonious VDJ recombination scenarios with the TCRdist pipeline. In a later analysis, each TCR beta chain was defined by its CDR3 amino acid sequence together with its V-gene family, and reads lacking a unique V-gene family were excluded. As a way to deal with suspected cross-contamination and a sequencing artifact, a later analysis dropped hundreds of nucleotide sequences that were highly shared and had low generation probability. In a later analysis, a clonal expansion index for each public chain was calculated from normalized within-repertoire ranks of inferred template counts. In a later analysis, generation probabilities were computed with a VDJ recombination model fitted to out-of-frame rearrangements, and the resulting probabilities were checked against IGoR. A later analysis scored TCR-TCR, TCR-HLA and TCR-CMV co-occurrence with hypergeometric tests, applying a repertoire-size bias correction to TCR pairs. A later analysis estimated false discovery rates by permuting HLA or CMV assignments 20 times. In a later analysis, co-occurring TCRs were grouped using DBSCAN, with TCRdist sequence similarity added in when clustering inside HLA-allele-positive subsets. Co-occurrence clustering excluded repertoires with fewer than 30,000 or more than 120,000 public chains, plus five with anomalous nucleotide sharing. The clones in this table, taken by TCRdb from immuneACCESS, are in-frame only. Not every clone is retained; where verified, under half of the shortfall comes from an unresolved V gene, and the cause of the rest is unknown. The V and J calls and clone size were taken over from that table, and D and trimming were inferred from the DNA. The sample profile shows 110,000 or so clones; around 73% of them were found once. The ten largest clonotypes hold 8.4% of the sample.

The source of this sequence is a middle-aged man in good health and CMV-seronegative. Sequencing was carried out using PBMCs. The chain is assembled from TRBV19 and TRBJ2-3; TRBD1 aligns with 8 central bases. The sequenced DNA is TGTGCCAGTAGTATGGTAGGGGGACAGGGCACAGATACGCAGTATTTT. It translates to CASSMVGGQGTDTQYF.